The present TCR beta chain was sequenced within a study of blood T cells in healthy people across ages. As for this clonotype: No antigen is known for it. At one of its ends the junction is not consistent with the germline gene, which may arise from a read error.

A second PCR of roughly 7 to 11 cycles used a sample-barcoded 5' primer and a J-beta primer mix. Individual samples furnished no less than 3 million CDR3-containing paired-end reads apiece. Using its own MiXCR run on the 5' RACE reads, TCRdb lists one record per CDR3 protein. The table records 1.5 million to 2 million distinct CDR3 sequences, about 30% of them present only once. Regarding the study as a whole: Older age coincided with a roughly linear decline in TCR beta diversity per million T cells. It was found that TCR beta diversity correlated strongly with the percentage of naive T cells.

The CDR3 runs to 15 residues. Looked up from germline, CDR1 is LGHDT and CDR2 is YNNKEL (reference sequence). Samples each yielded at least 5.5 micrograms of total RNA. The sequence was collected from a woman younger than 45 in good health. The chain recombines TRBV3-1 with TRBJ2-1, with D possibly being TRBD2 (7 bases). The specimen was blood. The CDR3 nucleotides read TGTGCCAGCAGCCAAGACCCAGGGGACTACAATGGGCAGTTCTTC. Translated, it gives CASSQDPGDYNGQFF.